This T cell receptor (beta chain) appears in the sequencing data of a study of blood T cell repertoires in COVID-19. The CDR3 contains 14 residues. V was pared by 3 bases and J by 2 bases, with 10 bases between. Germline CDR1 reads ENHRY; CDR2 reads SYGVKD. Using immunoSEQ multiplex PCR, the repertoire was profiled, and TCRdb retains in-frame clones only, with some absent. Counted here are approximately 260,000 clones, 90% occurring once; the ten biggest clones make up approximately 2.3%. The sequence was obtained from a woman between 55 and 75 years old with COVID-19, enrolled during active disease. Source material: peripheral blood. The chain links TRBV10-3 to TRBJ2-5, with a possible D match to TRBD1 (6 bases). The CDR3 DNA is TGTGCCATCAGTGACCGGGACACGCAAGAGACCCAGTACTTC. It specifies CAISDRDTQETQYF.